Detailed here is one T cell receptor beta chain. Its antigen is not identified. This sample was included in a study of shared clonotypes between healthy human individuals. Healthy and HIV-negative, the adult donors had no recent acute infections or vaccinations. Findings and caveats of the study: Estimated clonotype richness was generally higher in naive than memory subsets.

Sequencing was performed with immunoSEQ multiplex PCR; in TCRdb, only in-frame clones are kept and a portion is missing. The profile shows 950,000 to 1,300,000 clones, 65% to 80% of them singletons. Sequencing was performed on memory CD4+ T cells sorted from blood. The subset here: CD45RA-negative fraction. This TCR was recovered from a young man in good health.

Written as DNA, the CDR3 is TGTGCCAGTATGGTTTCAAGCGGGATCTCCTACGAGCAGTACTTC. Amino acid sequence: CASMVSSGISYEQYF. The rearrangement links TRBV19 to TRBJ2-7; TRBD2 matches at 7 bases. Trimming took 7 bases from V and 0 from J; bases not matched to a gene: 9. The CDR3 totals 15 residues. Per the germline V gene, CDR1 is LNHDA and CDR2 is SQIVND (reference sequence).